Listed here are 11 T cell receptor beta chains from one sample, sequenced in a study of T cells after yellow fever vaccination. TCRdb fed the 5' RACE reads into MiXCR, producing one record per CDR3 protein. The sample holds about 340,000 distinct CDR3 sequences, approximately 3.9% seen once. The input for sequencing was PBMCs, taken 5 days after the yellow fever booster vaccination. These receptors were collected from a man younger than 35 who received the YFV17D yellow fever vaccine.

This clonotype was detected only a few times. The chain couples TRBV7-2 to TRBJ1-2; perhaps TRBD1 as D (6 bases). The CDR3 is 15 amino acids. V lost 4 bases to trimming and J lost 8 bases, with 20 bases between them. CDR1 SGHTA and CDR2 FQGNSA come from the germline V gene. CDR3 sequence reads: CASSSPTGYRWGYTF. In DNA form, the CDR3 reads TGTGCCAGCAGCTCCCCAACAGGGTACAGGTGGGGCTACACCTTC. Filled out from reference TRBV7-2 and TRBJ1-2, the complete variable domain reads GAGVSQSPSNKVTEKGKDVELRCDPISGHTALYWYRQSLGQGLEFLIYFQGNSAPDKSGLPSDRFSAERTGGSVSTLTIQRTQQEDSAVYLCASSSPTGYRWGYTFGSGTRLTVV.

This clonotype occurred a few times. This chain links TRBV29-1 with TRBJ2-3, with TRBD1 matching over 7 bases. The CDR3 is made up of 17 amino acids. The ends lost 7 bases at V and 7 bases at J; junction bases unmatched: 23. Germline assignment: CDR1 SQVTM and CDR2 ANQGSEA. DNA for the CDR3: TGCAGCGGAACTTACTCCCGGTGGGACAGACCAGGGAATACGCAGTATTTT. This sequence encodes CSGTYSRWDRPGNTQYF.

The rearrangement uses TRBV12-3 or TRBV12-4 and TRBJ1-3, with D hard to call. Trimming removed 5 bases from V and 2 bases from J, with 7 bases in between. The CDR3 has 13 residues. As DNA, the CDR3 is TGTGCCAGCAGTGTCAATGCTGGAAACACCATATATTTT. It is translated as CASSVNAGNTIYF.

This clonotype was recorded a few times. The V call is TRBV5-4, the J call TRBJ1-6, with D perhaps matching TRBD1 (6 bases). The CDR3 totals 16 residues. The V and J ends lost 1 base and 10 bases respectively, with 18 bases between them. Germline values: CDR1 SGHNT, CDR2 YYREEE (reference sequence). The CDR3 DNA follows: TGTGCCAGCAGCTTGAGTAGTACAGGGCGAGAATCACCCCTCCACTTT. Its protein is CASSLSSTGRESPLHF.

The V gene is TRBV12-3 or TRBV12-4, the J gene TRBJ1-1; D not resolved. CDR3 length: 13 residues. The ends were cut back, 3 bases at V and 3 bases at J, with 8 bases in the middle. The CDR3 coding sequence is TGTGCCAGCAGTTTCAACACCTACACTGAAGCTTTCTTT. Amino acid sequence: CASSFNTYTEAFF.

The V and J genes are TRBV18 and TRBJ1-2; possibly TRBD1 for D (5 bases). V was clipped by 5 bases and J by 3 bases, with 10 bases between them. Germline CDR1 KGHSH, CDR2 LQKENI. This CDR3 spans 13 amino acids. This CDR3 is CASSEGPDYGYTF. As DNA, the CDR3 is TGTGCCAGCTCAGAGGGACCGGACTATGGCTACACCTTC.

This clonotype was found a few times. The gene calls are TRBV4-1 and TRBJ1-5; no firm D call. The CDR3 runs 15 residues. The V gene's germline CDR1 is MGHRA and CDR2 YSYEKL. The V end was cut by 2 bases, the J end by 1 base, with 9 bases between. The CDR3 loop reads CASSQRGESNQPQHF. The DNA for the CDR3 is TGCGCCAGCAGCCAACGCGGGGAGAGCAATCAGCCCCAGCATTTT.

This clonotype was detected many times. The V and J genes are TRBV29-1 and TRBJ2-5; weak D call: TRBD1 (5 bases). Looked up from germline, CDR1 is SQVTM and CDR2 is ANQGSEA. This CDR3 comprises 12 residues. V was pared by 7 bases and J by 5 bases, with 14 bases between. The CDR3 DNA follows: TGCAGCGGTGGGGCACCGAGGGAGACCCAGTACTTC. The encoded protein is CSGGAPRETQYF.

The chain uses TRBV5-4 and TRBJ2-1; D remains unclear. The CDR3 has 12 residues. Germline loops: CDR1 SGHNT, CDR2 YYREEE (reference sequence). V lost 2 bases and J 5 bases, leaving 5 bases between the germline ends. CDR3 bases: TGTGCCAGCAGCTTTTCTAACAATGAGCAGTTCTTC. Its protein is CASSFSNNEQFF. Supplemented by reference TRBV5-4 and TRBJ2-1, the full variable domain reads ETGVTQSPTHLIKTRGQQVTLRCSSQSGHNTVSWYQQALGQGPQFIFQYYREEENGRGNFPPRFSGLQFPNYSSELNVNALELDDSALYLCASSFSNNEQFFGPGTRLTVL.

The sample holds many counts of this clonotype. This chain uses TRBV29-1 with TRBJ1-2; perhaps TRBD1 as D (5 bases). CDR3 length: 12 residues. CDR1 is SQVTM, CDR2 ANQGSEA, per germline. CDR3 sequence: CSSQEGRYGYTF. The CDR3 DNA reads TGCAGTTCCCAGGAGGGGCGGTATGGCTACACCTTC.

This chain uses TRBV7-6 with TRBJ1-1; no reliable D call. V was cut by 1 base and J by 1 base, with 10 bases left in between. The CDR3 has 15 amino acids. Germline V gene data show CDR1 as SGHVS and CDR2 as FNYEAQ. This CDR3 is CASSLVAEGNTEAFF. DNA for the CDR3: TGTGCCAGCAGCTTAGTGGCAGAGGGGAACACTGAAGCTTTCTTT.